Included here is one T cell receptor beta chain sequence, with context. Sequencing was performed with immunoSEQ multiplex PCR; in TCRdb, only in-frame clones are kept and a portion is missing. The table records 140,000 or so clones, roughly 90% of them present only once. This entry belongs to a study of control samples from healthy donors and cancer patients. Trimming took 6 bases from V and 3 from J, leaving 9 bases between them. In germline, CDR1 is MNHEY, CDR2 SVGEGT. CDR3 size: 13 residues. The sequence was obtained from a young man in good health. Sequencing used blood. J is TRBJ1-5 and V is TRBV6-2 or TRBV6-3; D is ambiguous. The CDR3 nucleotides are TGTGCCAGCAGCGGGCACCTCAATCAGCCCCAGCATTTT. This encodes CASSGHLNQPQHF.